This T cell receptor (beta chain) was profiled in a study of CD8 T cells in ankylosing spondylitis. The TCR beta libraries were generated through quantitative 5'-RACE incorporating molecular barcodes. A single record per CDR3 protein comes from TCRdb applying MiXCR to the 5' RACE reads. The table has about 220,000 distinct CDR3 sequences, more than 5.5% seen once. General study results and limits: A motif in TCR beta, a set of under 10 highly homologous variants, appeared characteristic of ankylosing spondylitis blood. Disease-associated clonotypes exhibited CD8+ identity and were relatively infrequent in peripheral blood.

This clonotype has more than one count but fewer than ten. As yet, its antigen is unknown. The V segment lost 0 bases and the J segment 2 bases; nucleotides outside the gene matches: 9. The CDR3 is 17 amino acids. CDR1 and CDR2 (germline): LNHDA, SQIVND (reference sequence). The sequenced sample consisted of blood, either unsorted or a sorted T cell fraction (not recorded which). This clonotype was sampled from a male donor with ankylosing spondylitis. V usage is TRBV19 and J usage is TRBJ1-2, with 7 bases matching TRBD1. CDR3 residues: CASSIDAPDRDNYGYTF. CDR3 DNA sequence: TGTGCCAGTAGTATAGATGCCCCAGACAGGGACAACTATGGCTACACCTTC.